This TCR beta chain was captured by sequencing in a study of shared clonotypes between healthy human individuals. General study points: When compared with the clonotypes that were shared by all four sorted-subset donors, the non-shared clonotypes turned out to have lower generation probabilities. Blood alone was sampled, and tissue repertoires likely differ.

Comments on this clone: Its antigen is still unknown.

Method: immunoSEQ multiplex PCR; TCRdb's copy keeps in-frame clones and lacks some. The sample shows more than 900,000 clones, about four fifths of them seen only once. There are 17 residues in the CDR3. Trimming took 1 base from V and 3 from J, leaving 16 bases between them. Germline V lookup: CDR1 LGHNA, CDR2 YNFKEQ. The clonotype was recovered from a man younger than 35 in good health. Some clones in this sample may be carry-over from other donors' samples. This sequence joins TRBV4-2 and TRBJ1-5; tentative D call: TRBD1 (6 bases). What was sequenced was memory CD4+ T cells from PBMCs. The subset is: CD45RA-negative fraction. The CDR3 nucleotides read TGTGCCAGCAGCCAAGGGGCGACAGGTCTATACAATCAGCCCCAGCATTTT. Protein sequence: CASSQGATGLYNQPQHF.